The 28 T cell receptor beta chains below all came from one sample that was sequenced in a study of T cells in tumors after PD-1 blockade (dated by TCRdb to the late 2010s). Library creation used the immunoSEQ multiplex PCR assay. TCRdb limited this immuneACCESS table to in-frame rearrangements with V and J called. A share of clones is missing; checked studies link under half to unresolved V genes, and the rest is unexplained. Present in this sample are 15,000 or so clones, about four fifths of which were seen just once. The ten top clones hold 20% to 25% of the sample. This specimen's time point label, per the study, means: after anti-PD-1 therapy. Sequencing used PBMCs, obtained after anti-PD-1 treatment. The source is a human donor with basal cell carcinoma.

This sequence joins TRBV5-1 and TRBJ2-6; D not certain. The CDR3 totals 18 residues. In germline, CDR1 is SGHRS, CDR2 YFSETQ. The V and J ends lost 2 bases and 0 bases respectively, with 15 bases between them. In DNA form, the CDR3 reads TGCGCCAGCAGCTTTGCCGTTCCAGGTTCCTCTGGGGCCAACGTCCTGACTTTC. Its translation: CASSFAVPGSSGANVLTF.

CDR3 sequence: CAWSVGGGVGEQYF. CDR3 in DNA: TGTGCCTGGAGTGTAGGAGGGGGCGTGGGCGAGCAGTACTTC. This chain connects TRBV30 to TRBJ2-7, with D possibly matching TRBD1 (7 bases). CDR3 length: 14 amino acids. Trimming left V 0 bases short and J 6 bases short, with 15 bases between. The germline V gene encodes CDR1 GTSNPN and CDR2 SVGIG (reference sequence). Supplemented by reference TRBV30 and TRBJ2-7, the full variable domain reads SQTIHQWPATLVQPVGSPLSLECTVEGTSNPNLYWYRQAAGRGLQLLFYSVGIGQISSEVPQNLSASRPQDRQFILSSKKLLLSDSGFYLCAWSVGGGVGEQYFGPGTRLTVT.

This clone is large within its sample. The CDR3 protein is CASSTPGGLKTQYF. CDR3 nucleotide sequence: TGTGCCAGCAGTACGCCGGGGGGCTTGAAGACCCAGTACTTC. The J gene is TRBJ2-5, the V gene TRBV2, with TRBD2 as a possible D gene (7 bases). Between the trimmed V and J ends, which lost 5 bases and 6 bases, there was a span of 16 bases. The CDR3 is 14 amino acids. Germline assignment: CDR1 SNHLY and CDR2 FYNNEI.

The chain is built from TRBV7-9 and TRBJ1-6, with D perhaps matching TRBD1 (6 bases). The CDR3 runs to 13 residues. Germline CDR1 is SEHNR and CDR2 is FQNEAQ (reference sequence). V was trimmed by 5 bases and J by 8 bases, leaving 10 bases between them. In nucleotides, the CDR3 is TGTGCCAGCAGCCTATACAGGGATTCACCCCTCCACTTT. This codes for CASSLYRDSPLHF. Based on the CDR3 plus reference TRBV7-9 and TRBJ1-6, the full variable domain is DTGVSQNPRHKITKRGQNVTFRCDPISEHNRLYWYRQTLGQGPEFLTYFQNEAQLEKSRLLSDRFSAERPKGSFSTLEIQRTEQGDSAMYLCASSLYRDSPLHFGNGTRLTVT.

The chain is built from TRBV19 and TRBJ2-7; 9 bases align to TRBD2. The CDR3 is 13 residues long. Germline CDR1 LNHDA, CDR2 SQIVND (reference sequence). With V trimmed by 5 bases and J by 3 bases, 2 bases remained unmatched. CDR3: CASSVSGGYEQYF. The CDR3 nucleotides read TGTGCCAGTAGTGTTAGCGGGGGCTACGAGCAGTACTTC.

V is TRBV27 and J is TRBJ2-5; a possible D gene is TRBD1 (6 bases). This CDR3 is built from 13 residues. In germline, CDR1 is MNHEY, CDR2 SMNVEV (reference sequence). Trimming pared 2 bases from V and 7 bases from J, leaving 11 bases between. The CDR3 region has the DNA TGTGCCAGCAGTTTAGACTCGACAGGGACCCAGTACTTC. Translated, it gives CASSLDSTGTQYF.

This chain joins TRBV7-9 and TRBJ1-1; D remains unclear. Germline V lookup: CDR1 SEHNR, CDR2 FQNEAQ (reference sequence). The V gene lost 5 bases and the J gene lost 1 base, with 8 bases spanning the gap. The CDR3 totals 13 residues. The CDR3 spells CASSPDGNTEAFF. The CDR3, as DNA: TGTGCCAGCAGCCCCGACGGGAACACTGAAGCTTTCTTT.

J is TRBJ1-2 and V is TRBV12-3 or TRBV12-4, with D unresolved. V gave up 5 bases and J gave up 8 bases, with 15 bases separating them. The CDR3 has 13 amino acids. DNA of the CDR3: TGTGCCAGCAGTATACGGGGTTTTAGGGGCTACACCTTC. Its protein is CASSIRGFRGYTF.

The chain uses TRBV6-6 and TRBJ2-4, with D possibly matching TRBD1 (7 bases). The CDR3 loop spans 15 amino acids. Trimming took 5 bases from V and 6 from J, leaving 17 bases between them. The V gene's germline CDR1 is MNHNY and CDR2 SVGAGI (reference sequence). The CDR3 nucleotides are TGTGCCAGCAGTCTAGGGCGGCAGGGGGGAAACATTCAGTACTTC. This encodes CASSLGRQGGNIQYF.

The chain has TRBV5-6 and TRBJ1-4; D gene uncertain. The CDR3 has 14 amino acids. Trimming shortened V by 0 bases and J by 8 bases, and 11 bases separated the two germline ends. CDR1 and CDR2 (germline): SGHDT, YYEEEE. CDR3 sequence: CASSLGRLGEKLFF. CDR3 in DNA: TGTGCCAGCAGCTTGGGCAGGTTAGGAGAAAAACTGTTTTTT.

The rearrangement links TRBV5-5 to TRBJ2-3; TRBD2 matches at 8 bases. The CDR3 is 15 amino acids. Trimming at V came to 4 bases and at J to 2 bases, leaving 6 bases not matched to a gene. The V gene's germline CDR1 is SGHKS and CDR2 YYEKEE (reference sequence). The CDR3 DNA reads TGTGCCAGCAGCCTAGGACTAGCCCTCACAGATACGCAGTATTTT. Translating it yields CASSLGLALTDTQYF.

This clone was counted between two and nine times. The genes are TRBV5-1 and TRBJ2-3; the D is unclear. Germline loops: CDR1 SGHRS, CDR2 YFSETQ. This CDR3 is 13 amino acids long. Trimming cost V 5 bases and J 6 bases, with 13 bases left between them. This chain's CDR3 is CASRPPVWDTQYF. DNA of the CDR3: TGCGCCAGCAGACCCCCCGTCTGGGATACGCAGTATTTT.

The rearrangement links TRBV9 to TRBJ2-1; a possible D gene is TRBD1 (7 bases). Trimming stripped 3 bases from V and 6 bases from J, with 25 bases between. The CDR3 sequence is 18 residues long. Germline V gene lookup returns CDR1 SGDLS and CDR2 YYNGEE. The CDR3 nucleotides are TGTGCCAGCAGCGGACCAGGGGGATGGTCGGGAGTCTCCAATGAGCAGTTCTTC. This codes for CASSGPGGWSGVSNEQFF.

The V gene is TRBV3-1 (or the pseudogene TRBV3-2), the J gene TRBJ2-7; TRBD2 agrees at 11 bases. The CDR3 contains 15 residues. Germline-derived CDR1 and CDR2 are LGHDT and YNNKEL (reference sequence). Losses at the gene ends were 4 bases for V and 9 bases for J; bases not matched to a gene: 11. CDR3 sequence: CASSLLAGGPRGQYF. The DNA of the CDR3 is TGTGCCAGCAGCCTATTAGCGGGGGGGCCCCGAGGGCAGTACTTC.

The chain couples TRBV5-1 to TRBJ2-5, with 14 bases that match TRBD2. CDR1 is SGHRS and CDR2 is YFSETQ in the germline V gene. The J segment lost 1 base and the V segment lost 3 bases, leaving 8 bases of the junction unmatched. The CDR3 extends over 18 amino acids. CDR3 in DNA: TGCGCCAGCAGCTCCGGGACTAGCGGGAGCTCATCCCAAGAGACCCAGTACTTC. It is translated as CASSSGTSGSSSQETQYF.

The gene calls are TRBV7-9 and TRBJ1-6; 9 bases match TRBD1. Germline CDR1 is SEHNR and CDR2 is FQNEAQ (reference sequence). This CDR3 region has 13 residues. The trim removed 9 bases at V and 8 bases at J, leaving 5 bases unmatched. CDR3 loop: CASKDRGDSPLHF. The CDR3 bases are TGTGCCAGTAAGGACAGGGGTGATTCACCCCTCCACTTT.

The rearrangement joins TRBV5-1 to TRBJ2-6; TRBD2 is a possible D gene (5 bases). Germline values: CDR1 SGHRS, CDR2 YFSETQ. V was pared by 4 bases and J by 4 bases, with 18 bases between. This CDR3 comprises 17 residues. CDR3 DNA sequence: TGCGCCAGCAGCGTAGGTCGGTTCACGGGAGGGGCCAACGTCCTGACTTTC. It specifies CASSVGRFTGGANVLTF.

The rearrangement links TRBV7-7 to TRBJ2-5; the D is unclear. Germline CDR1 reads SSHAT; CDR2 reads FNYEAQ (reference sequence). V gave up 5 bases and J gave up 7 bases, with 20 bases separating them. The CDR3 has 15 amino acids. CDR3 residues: CASSRTAGVVGTQYF. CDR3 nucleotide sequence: TGTGCCAGCAGCCGCACAGCAGGCGTCGTGGGGACCCAGTACTTC.

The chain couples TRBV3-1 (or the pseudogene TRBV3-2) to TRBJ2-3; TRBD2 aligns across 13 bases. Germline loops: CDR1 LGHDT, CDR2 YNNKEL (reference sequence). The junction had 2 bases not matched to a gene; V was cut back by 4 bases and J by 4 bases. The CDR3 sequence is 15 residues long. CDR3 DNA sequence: TGTGCCAGCAGCCCAGGACTAGCGGGGGCAGATACGCAGTATTTT. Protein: CASSPGLAGADTQYF.

This chain's CDR3 is CASSQQPPGQGHTGELFF. CDR3 nucleotide sequence: TGCGCCAGCAGCCAGCAGCCCCCGGGACAGGGTCATACCGGGGAGCTGTTTTTT. The gene calls are TRBV4-3 and TRBJ2-2; 9 bases line up with TRBD1. CDR1 is LGHNA, CDR2 YSLEER, per germline. This CDR3 spans 18 amino acids. Trimming took 3 bases from V and 5 from J; bases not matched to a gene: 13.

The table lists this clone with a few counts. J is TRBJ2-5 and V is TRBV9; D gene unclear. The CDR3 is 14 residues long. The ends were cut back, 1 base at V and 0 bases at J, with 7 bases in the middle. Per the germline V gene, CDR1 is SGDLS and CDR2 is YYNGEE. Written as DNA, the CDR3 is TGTGCCAGCAGCGTATATGGGGACCAAGAGACCCAGTACTTC. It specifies CASSVYGDQETQYF.

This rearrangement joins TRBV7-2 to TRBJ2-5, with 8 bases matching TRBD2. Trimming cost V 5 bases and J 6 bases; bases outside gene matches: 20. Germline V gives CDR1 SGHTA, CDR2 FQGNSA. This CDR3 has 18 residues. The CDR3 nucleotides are TGTGCCAGCAGCCCTCGTTCGGCGCGGGGGGCCACTTCGCAGACCCAGTACTTC. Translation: CASSPRSARGATSQTQYF.

The CDR3 DNA sequence: TGTGCCAGCAGCTTGCAGACTAGCGGGGGGTCAGATACGCAGTATTTT. Protein: CASSLQTSGGSDTQYF. The chain recombines TRBV7-2 with TRBJ2-3, with 13 bases lining up with TRBD2. With V trimmed by 3 bases and J by 4 bases, 4 bases remained unmatched. The CDR3 runs to 16 residues. Germline loops: CDR1 SGHTA, CDR2 FQGNSA.

The CDR3, as DNA: TGTGCCAGCAGCTTAGGAGCCGGGACTAGCATATATACGCAGTATTTT. Protein: CASSLGAGTSIYTQYF. J is TRBJ2-3 and V is TRBV7-2, with 9 bases identical to TRBD2. V was pared by 1 base and J by 7 bases, with 9 bases of the junction left unmatched. Germline lookup yields CDR1 SGHTA and CDR2 FQGNSA. This CDR3 has 16 amino acids.

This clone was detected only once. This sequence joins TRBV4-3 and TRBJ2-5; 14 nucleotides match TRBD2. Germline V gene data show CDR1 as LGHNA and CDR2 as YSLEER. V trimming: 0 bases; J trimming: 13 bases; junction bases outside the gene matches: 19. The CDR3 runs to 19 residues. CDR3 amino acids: CASSQEVGAFRTSGGPRYF. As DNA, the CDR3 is TGCGCCAGCAGCCAAGAAGTGGGGGCATTCCGGACTAGCGGGGGGCCACGGTACTTC.

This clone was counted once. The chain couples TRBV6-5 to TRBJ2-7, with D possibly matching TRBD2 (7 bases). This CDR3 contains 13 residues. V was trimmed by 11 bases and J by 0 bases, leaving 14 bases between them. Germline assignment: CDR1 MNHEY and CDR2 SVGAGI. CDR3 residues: CAAGAGDSYEQYF. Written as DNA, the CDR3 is TGTGCCGCAGGGGCGGGGGACTCCTACGAGCAGTACTTC.

CDR3 in DNA: TGCAGTGCTAGTGCGGGGGGGTGGTCCGGCAATCAGCCCCAGCATTTT. It yields the protein CSASAGGWSGNQPQHF. V gene TRBV20-1 combines with J gene TRBJ1-5; a possible D gene is TRBD1 (5 bases). In germline, CDR1 is DFQATT, CDR2 SNEGSKA (reference sequence). This CDR3 comprises 16 residues. Trimming took 3 bases from V and 2 from J, leaving 17 bases between them.

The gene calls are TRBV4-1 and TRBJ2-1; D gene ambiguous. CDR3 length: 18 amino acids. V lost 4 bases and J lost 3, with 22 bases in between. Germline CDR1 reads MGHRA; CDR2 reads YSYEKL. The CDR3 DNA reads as TGCGCCAGCAGCCGTGTACTAAGGAGCGCGGTGTACTACAATGAGCAGTTCTTC. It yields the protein CASSRVLRSAVYYNEQFF.